This TCR beta chain was documented in a study of cytomegalovirus exposure and HLA in healthy donors. On the study more broadly: From donors who were HLA-typed, an early data release held 70 million to 90 million unique TCRs.

PCR was performed using 60 Vbeta and 13 Jbeta primers. Method: immunoSEQ multiplex PCR; TCRdb's copy keeps in-frame clones and lacks some. The data hold 74,000 or so clones, with 60% to 80% observed a single time. Study results and limitations: Upon later analysis, HLA-associated TCR beta chains proved more clonally expanded than other, equally common chains. Common viral pathogens were later found to be apparently linked to several of the most significant clusters. As a later analysis showed, a missense DCLRE1C variant was linked to trimming of TCR beta V- and J-genes.

V shed 5 bases and J 0 bases; nucleotides not matched to a gene: 11. This CDR3 is built from 20 residues. Germline V lookup: CDR1 SGHNT, CDR2 YENEEA. A remark on this clone: The antigen remains undetermined.

This sequence was found in a woman aged 40 to 50 in good health and CMV-seropositive. Sequencing was carried out using PBMCs. The chain combines TRBV11-3 with TRBJ2-3; 16 nucleotides agree with TRBD2. CDR3 in DNA: TGTGCCAGCAGCGGCAGCGGGACTAGCGGGGGGGCCGCTAGCACAGATACGCAGTATTTT. It translates to CASSGSGTSGGAASTDTQYF.